This T cell receptor beta chain was identified during a study of somatic mutations in cytotoxic T cells in rheumatoid arthritis. Study information: Flow cytometric sorting isolated some V beta antibody-stained T-cell populations at nearly 100% purity, and among them were V beta1+ cells that underwent TCRB sequencing.

The CDR3 contains 13 residues. V lost 0 bases and J 10 bases, leaving 10 bases between the germline ends. Germline CDR1 reads MNHEY; CDR2 reads SMNVEV (reference sequence). Concerning this clone itself: What it recognizes is unknown.

Findings and limits, study-wide: With roughly 62 patients examined, roughly eight had a largest CD8+ clone exceeding 20% of CD8+ cells.

Per the original methods: Matching between patient CD8+ clones larger than 1% and published virus-specific TCRB sequences was rare. Clones were sequenced by immunoSEQ multiplex PCR, and TCRdb holds only the in-frame ones, with some missing. For V, J and clone size, that table is used; D and trimming come from the DNA. The sample includes 2,000 to 3,000 clones, 70% to 80% of them seen just once. The chain uses TRBV27 and TRBJ2-1; perhaps TRBD2 as D (6 bases). This clonotype was obtained from a man between 65 and 85 years old with rheumatoid arthritis. Sequencing was done on a sample of CD8+ T cells sorted from blood. In DNA, the CDR3 is TGTGCCAGCAGTTTATCGAGGAGGGTCGAGCAGTTCTTC. Translating gives CASSLSRRVEQFF.